This is a list of T cell receptor beta chains from one sample in a study of T-cell reconstitution after alpha-beta-depleted transplantation in children. TCRdb independently ran MiXCR on the PCR reads; one entry per CDR3 protein. Among just over 70,000 distinct CDR3 sequences listed, 6% to 8% were seen once. The specimen comprised PBMCs from the stem cell graft donor, sampled from the stem cell graft. The receptors were sampled from a human donor who donated a stem cell graft to a child with acute lymphoblastic leukemia. Each CDR3 is given without its conserved first and last residue. D genes are given only for firm matches.

TRBJ1-1	TRBV21-1	NA	ASSKVARADTEAF
TRBJ1-2	TRBV7-9	NA	ASSLAGHLYGYT
TRBJ2-3	TRBV4-2	NA	ASSQDPGSPTDTQY
TRBJ2-3	TRBV29-1	NA	SVAIDTQY
TRBJ1-1	TRBV29-1	NA	SACGAGWDTEAF
TRBJ2-1	TRBV7-9	TRBD2	ASSFLTSGGDEQF
TRBJ2-7	TRBV10-3	NA	AIRPGTPTPQY
TRBJ2-2	TRBV9	NA	ASSVVGDRTSTGELF
TRBJ1-2	TRBV5-1	NA	ASSLSATNYGYT
TRBJ2-1	TRBV19	NA	ASTQGSSYNEQF
TRBJ2-7	TRBV29-1	NA	SVEFEGTEQY
TRBJ2-7	TRBV29-1	TRBD1	SVLGQAEQY
TRBJ2-1	TRBV7-2	TRBD2	ASSRGLAGGENEQF
TRBJ2-3	TRBV4-3	TRBD2	ASSQEGGPEQY
TRBJ1-6	TRBV6-5	NA	ASSYVRDWNSPLH
TRBJ2-7	TRBV4-2	NA	ASSQDRDPYYEQY
TRBJ2-5	TRBV4-2	NA	ASSHDTRGETQY
TRBJ1-2	TRBV5-1	NA	ASRRGAAGSGGYT
TRBJ1-4	TRBV6-5	NA	ASSYSRNNEKLF
TRBJ2-1	TRBV7-8	NA	ASSLALNEQF
TRBJ2-1	TRBV6-4	TRBD2	ASSDSGGTSNEQF
TRBJ2-7	TRBV7-6	TRBD1	ASSLEGAQYEQY
TRBJ2-5	TRBV7-2	NA	ASRPTCGRGGETQY
TRBJ2-3	TRBV7-2	NA	ASRPLRGSTQY
TRBJ1-1	TRBV18	NA	ASSPGRVEAF
TRBJ2-1	TRBV7-8	NA	ASSLVAGAGYNEQF
TRBJ2-3	TRBV6-4	NA	ASSEGTSTDTQY
TRBJ2-2	TRBV25-1	NA	ASSPPFESNTGELF
TRBJ1-3	TRBV6-1	NA	ASAPRTRLSGNTIY
TRBJ2-3	TRBV7-3	NA	ASSFTRIPDTQY
TRBJ1-6	TRBV5-6	TRBD1	ASSLEDRVGSPLH
TRBJ2-2	TRBV20-1	NA	SAYVGGVSNTGELF
TRBJ2-1	TRBV7-3	TRBD2	ASSSSTSAGEQF
TRBJ1-6	TRBV12-3/TRBV12-4	NA	ASRMDSTYNSPLH
TRBJ1-1	TRBV7-9	NA	ASSLVESLLGTEAF
TRBJ2-3	TRBV5-1	TRBD1	ASSTTGQGLDTQY
TRBJ2-3	TRBV5-1	TRBD1	ASILRDRSTDTQY
TRBJ1-3	TRBV12-3/TRBV12-4	TRBD1	ASSQGQGASGNTIY
TRBJ1-5	TRBV2	NA	ASSEFPAGNQPQH
TRBJ2-3	TRBV3-1	TRBD2	ASMPSGRTDTQY
TRBJ1-1	TRBV23-1	TRBD1	ASSQSGTGGRTEAF
TRBJ2-3	TRBV20-1	NA	SATGPSTDTQY
TRBJ2-7	TRBV6-5	TRBD1	ASSWYRGPYEQY
TRBJ2-7	TRBV28	NA	AMGPGLVCGEQY
TRBJ1-2	TRBV9	NA	ASSVGGGTDYGYT
TRBJ2-2	TRBV7-9	NA	ASRNSGFPGELF
TRBJ2-7	TRBV28	NA	ASKDSSSYEQY
TRBJ2-1	TRBV5-1	NA	ASSGAAEGSSYNEQF
TRBJ2-7	TRBV25-1	TRBD1	ASSPLTQGGSYEQY
TRBJ2-3	TRBV5-1	NA	ASMNDGIADTQY
TRBJ1-1	TRBV5-1	NA	ASSLLDGTEAF
TRBJ2-1	TRBV12-3/TRBV12-4	TRBD2	ASSFMAGGYNEQF
TRBJ1-4	TRBV20-1	NA	SAFDGEKLF
TRBJ2-5	TRBV12-3/TRBV12-4	NA	ASSLPARGGGVGTQY
TRBJ1-5	TRBV5-5	NA	ASSLGGTDFNQPQH
TRBJ2-3	TRBV4-3	TRBD1	ASSQGTGATDTQY
TRBJ1-4	TRBV28	NA	ASSLPGVGEKLF
TRBJ2-5	TRBV5-5	NA	ASSLVRGETQY
TRBJ2-1	TRBV7-3	NA	ASKGDRGSEQF